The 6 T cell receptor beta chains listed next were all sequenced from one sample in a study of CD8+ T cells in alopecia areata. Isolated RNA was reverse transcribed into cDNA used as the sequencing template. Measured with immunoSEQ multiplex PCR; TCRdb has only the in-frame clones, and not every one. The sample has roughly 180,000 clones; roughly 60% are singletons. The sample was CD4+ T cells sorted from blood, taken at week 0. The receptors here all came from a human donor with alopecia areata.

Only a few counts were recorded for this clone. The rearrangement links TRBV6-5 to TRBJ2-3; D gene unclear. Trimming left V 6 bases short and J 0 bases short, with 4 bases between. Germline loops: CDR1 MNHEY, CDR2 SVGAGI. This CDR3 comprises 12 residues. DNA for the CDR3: TGTGCCAGCAGAAAAAGCACAGATACGCAGTATTTT. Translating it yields CASRKSTDTQYF.

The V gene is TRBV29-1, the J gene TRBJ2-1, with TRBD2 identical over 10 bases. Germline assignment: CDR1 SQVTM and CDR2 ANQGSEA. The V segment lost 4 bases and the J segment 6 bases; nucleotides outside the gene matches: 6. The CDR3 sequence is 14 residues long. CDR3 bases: TGCAGCGTTGTTAAGCGGGGGGGCCGCAATGAGCAGTTCTTC. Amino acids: CSVVKRGGRNEQFF.

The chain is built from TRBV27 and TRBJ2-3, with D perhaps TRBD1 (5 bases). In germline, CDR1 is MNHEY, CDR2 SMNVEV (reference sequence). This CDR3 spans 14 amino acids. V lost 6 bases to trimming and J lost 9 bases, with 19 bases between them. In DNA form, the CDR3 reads TGTGCCAGCAGCCCAGGGTCCATCGGACGCACGCAGTATTTT. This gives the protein CASSPGSIGRTQYF.

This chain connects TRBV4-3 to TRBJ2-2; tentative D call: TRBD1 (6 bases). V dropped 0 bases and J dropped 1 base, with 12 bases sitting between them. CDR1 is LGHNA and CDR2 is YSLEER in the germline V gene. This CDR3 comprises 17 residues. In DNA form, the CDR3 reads TGCGCCAGCAGCCAAGAACAGTACAGGGTGAACACCGGGGAGCTGTTTTTT. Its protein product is CASSQEQYRVNTGELFF.

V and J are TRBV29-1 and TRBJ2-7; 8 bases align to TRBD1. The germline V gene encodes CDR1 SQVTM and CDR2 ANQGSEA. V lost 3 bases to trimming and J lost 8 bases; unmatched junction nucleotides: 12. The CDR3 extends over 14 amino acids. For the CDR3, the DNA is TGCAGCGTTGACCCAACAGGGGGAAAGAAAAAGCAGTACTTC. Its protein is CSVDPTGGKKKQYF.

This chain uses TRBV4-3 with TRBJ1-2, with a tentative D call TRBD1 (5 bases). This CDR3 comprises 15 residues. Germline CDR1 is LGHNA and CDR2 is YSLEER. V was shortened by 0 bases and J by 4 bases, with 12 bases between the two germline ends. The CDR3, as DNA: TGCGCCAGCAGCCAAGAAATGGAACAGGCCTATGGCTACACCTTC. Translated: CASSQEMEQAYGYTF.